The TCR beta chain under discussion was sequenced for a study of control samples from healthy donors and cancer patients. This table comes from immunoSEQ multiplex PCR, and its TCRdb copy is limited to in-frame clones, with some not included. The sample holds around 110,000 clones, roughly nine tenths seen once. J lost 0 bases, V lost 4 bases, and 6 bases had no gene match. The CDR3 is 15 amino acids. CDR1 is SGHRS, CDR2 YFSETQ, per germline. The chain is built from TRBV5-1 and TRBJ1-2; 7 bases match TRBD1. The source is a woman in her forties or fifties with colorectal cancer. The sample was PBMCs. Here the CDR3 DNA reads TGCGCCAGCAGCGGAAGGACAGGAGCTAACTATGGCTACACCTTC. Its translation is CASSGRTGANYGYTF.